This TCR beta chain stems from a study of T cell responses to AZD1222 COVID-19 vaccine. Overall study findings and caveats: Females outnumbered males among donors, who were mostly white British; clonal diversity was possibly underestimated. In all cases, repertoires were sampled only after the peak T cell response.

Data came from immunoSEQ multiplex PCR; TCRdb stores just in-frame clones and leaves some out. Among tens of thousands of clones listed, about 91% were seen once. The CDR3 runs 15 residues. Losses at the gene ends were 6 bases for V and 4 bases for J; bases not matched to a gene: 7. From germline, CDR1 is LNHDA and CDR2 SQIVND (reference sequence). On this clone: The antigen remains undetermined.

This receptor was identified in an adult who received the AZD1222 COVID-19 vaccine. The specimen was peripheral blood, collected 28 days after the second AZD1222 dose. V usage is TRBV19 and J usage is TRBJ1-5, with TRBD1 identical over 9 bases. CDR3 in DNA: TGTGCCAGTAGAGCCGGGACAGGGTATAATCAGCCCCAGCATTTT. Translating it yields CASRAGTGYNQPQHF.